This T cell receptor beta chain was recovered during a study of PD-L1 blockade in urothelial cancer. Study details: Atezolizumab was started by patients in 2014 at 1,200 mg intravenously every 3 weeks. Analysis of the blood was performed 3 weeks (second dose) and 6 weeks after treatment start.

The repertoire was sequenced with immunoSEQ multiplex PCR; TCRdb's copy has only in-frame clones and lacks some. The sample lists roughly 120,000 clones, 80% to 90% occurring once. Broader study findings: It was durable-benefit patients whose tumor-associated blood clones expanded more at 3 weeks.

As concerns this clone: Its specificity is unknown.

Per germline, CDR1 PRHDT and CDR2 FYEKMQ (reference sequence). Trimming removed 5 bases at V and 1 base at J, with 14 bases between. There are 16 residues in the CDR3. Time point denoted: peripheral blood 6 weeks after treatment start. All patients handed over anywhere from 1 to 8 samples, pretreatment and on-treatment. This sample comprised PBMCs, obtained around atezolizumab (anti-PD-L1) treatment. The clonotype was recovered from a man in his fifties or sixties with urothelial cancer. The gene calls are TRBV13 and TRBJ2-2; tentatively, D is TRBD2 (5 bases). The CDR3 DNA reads TGTGCCAGCAGCCCCGGAGGAGTGCTGAACACCGGGGAGCTGTTTTTT. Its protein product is CASSPGGVLNTGELFF.